This T cell receptor (beta chain) was recovered during a study of shared clonotypes between healthy human individuals. Study overall: Per donor, three plates held CD4 naive cells, three held CD4 memory, two held CD8 naive and one held CD8 memory.

J lost 1 base, V lost 0 bases, and 0 bases had no gene match. CDR3 length equals 15 residues. CDR1 is LGHNA and CDR2 is YNFKEQ in the germline V gene. Generated by immunoSEQ multiplex PCR, the TCRdb table keeps only in-frame clones and is missing some. The sample lists hundreds of thousands of clones, around 74% occurring once. This receptor was obtained from a woman between 25 and 40 years old in good health. Source material: memory CD4+ T cells sorted from blood. Subset described: CD45RA-negative fraction. This chain links TRBV4-2 with TRBJ2-7, with 10 positions matching TRBD2. CDR3 DNA sequence: TGTGCCAGCAGCCAAGAACTAGCGGGGTCCTACGAGCAGTACTTC. Residues: CASSQELAGSYEQYF.